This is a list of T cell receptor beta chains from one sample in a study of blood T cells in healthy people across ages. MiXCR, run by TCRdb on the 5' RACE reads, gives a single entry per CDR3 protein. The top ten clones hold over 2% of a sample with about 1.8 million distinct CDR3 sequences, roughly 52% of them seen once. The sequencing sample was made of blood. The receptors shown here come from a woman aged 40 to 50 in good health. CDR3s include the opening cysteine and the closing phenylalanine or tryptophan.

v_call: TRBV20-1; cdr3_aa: CSAVPGQGTSGANVLTF
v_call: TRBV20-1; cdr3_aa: CSARDWAQSYNEQFF
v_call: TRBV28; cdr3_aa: CASIGRGANEQYF
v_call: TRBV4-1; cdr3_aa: CASSQEVAGGGRTQYF
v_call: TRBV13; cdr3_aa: CASSSQGAKRYGYTF
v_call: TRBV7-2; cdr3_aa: CASSLGTGLIYEQYF
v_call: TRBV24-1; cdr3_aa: CAIGLGSSTDTQYF
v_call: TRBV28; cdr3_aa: CASTRGSGANVLTF
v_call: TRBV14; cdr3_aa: CASSNGAARVTEAFF
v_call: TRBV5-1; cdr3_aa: CASSTRSGRGREETQYF
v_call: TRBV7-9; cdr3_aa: CASSPNRGRGETQYF
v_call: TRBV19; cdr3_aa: CASSSGQGGRQFF
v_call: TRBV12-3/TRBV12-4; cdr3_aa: CASSPRLAGGPEEQYF
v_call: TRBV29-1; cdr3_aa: CSAEDVTSTDTQYF
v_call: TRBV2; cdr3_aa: CASRVGAFNTEAFF
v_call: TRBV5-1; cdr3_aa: CASGFKRGAPSSYNEQFF
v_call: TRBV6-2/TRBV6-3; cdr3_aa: CASSYLRTGTNYGYTF
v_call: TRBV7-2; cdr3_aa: CASSLKAGIPSTDTQYF
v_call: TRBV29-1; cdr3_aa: CSVEEVSKNIQYF
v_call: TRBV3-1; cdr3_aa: CASSQDQVLDIQYF
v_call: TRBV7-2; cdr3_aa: CASSVRLAGGGETQYF
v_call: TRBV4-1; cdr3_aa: CASSQVVVTGETQYF
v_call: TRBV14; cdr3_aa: CASSQVDRPGSTGYTF
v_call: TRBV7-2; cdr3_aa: CASSQERVSYYEQYF
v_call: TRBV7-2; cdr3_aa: CASSLDSGAPSEQYF
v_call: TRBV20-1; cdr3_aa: CSARLPGGEDEQYF
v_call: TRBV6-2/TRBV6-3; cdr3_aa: CASLQGPSYNSPLHF
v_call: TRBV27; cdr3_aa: CASSLRTSGYQETQYF
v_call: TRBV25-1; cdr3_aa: CASSDPGAEQYF
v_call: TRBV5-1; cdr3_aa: CASSRLAGSSYNEQFF
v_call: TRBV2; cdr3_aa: CASSKTGTGDFYGYTF